These 27 T cell receptor beta chains were sequenced from one sample in a study of PD-1 blockade in classical Hodgkin lymphoma. The data were produced by immunoSEQ multiplex PCR, yet TCRdb's version contains in-frame clones alone and is incomplete. The data hold tens of thousands of clones, with roughly 87% observed a single time. Each patient relapsed following autologous stem cell transplantation, and prior brentuximab vedotin exposure differed. Sequenced here: peripheral blood mononuclear cells (PBMCs), sampled before the second cycle of nivolumab. The receptor set was obtained from a human donor with classical Hodgkin lymphoma.

This clone has a handful of counts. An end of the junction differs from the germline gene, which may be a read error. This chain uses TRBV10-1 with TRBJ2-7, with 7 bases lining up with TRBD2. The germline V gene has CDR1 WNHNN and CDR2 SYGVQD (reference sequence). The CDR3 is made up of 13 amino acids. As DNA, the CDR3 is TGCGCCAGCTCTCAATCCTTTGGCGGGAGAATCATCTTC. Translating gives CASSQSFGGRIIF.

V gene TRBV6-5 combines with J gene TRBJ1-1; no reliable D call. Looked up from germline, CDR1 is MNHEY and CDR2 is SVGAGI. The CDR3 totals 13 residues. V lost 6 bases, J lost 2 bases, and 10 bases lay in between. This CDR3 reads CASSRTGNTEAFF. DNA for the CDR3: TGTGCCAGCAGCAGGACGGGTAACACTGAAGCTTTCTTT.

A single count supports this clone. The chain carries TRBV28 and TRBJ1-5; D not resolved. The CDR3 covers 13 residues. CDR1 and CDR2 from the germline V gene are MDHEN and SYDVKM. Trimming stripped 6 bases from V and 2 bases from J, with 8 bases between. The chain's CDR3 is CASRVEGNQPQHF. In DNA, the CDR3 is TGTGCCAGCAGGGTTGAAGGCAATCAGCCCCAGCATTTT.

The chain couples TRBV4-1 to TRBJ2-2; 7 nucleotides agree with TRBD1. This CDR3 has 17 residues. Germline V gene data show CDR1 as MGHRA and CDR2 as YSYEKL. Losses at the gene ends were 0 bases for V and 4 bases for J; bases not matched to a gene: 8. The CDR3 is CASSQDTDRAATGELFF. The CDR3 coding sequence is TGCGCCAGCAGCCAAGATACCGACAGGGCGGCCACCGGGGAGCTGTTTTTT.

The J gene is TRBJ1-5, the V gene TRBV10-3; D gene uncertain. V was cut by 10 bases and J by 4 bases, with 14 bases left in between. CDR1 is ENHRY and CDR2 is SYGVKD in the germline V gene. The CDR3 runs to 13 residues. CDR3 sequence: CATHPDLNQPQHF. DNA for the CDR3: TGTGCCACCCACCCGGACTTAAATCAGCCCCAGCATTTT.

The genes are TRBV19 and TRBJ1-3; TRBD1 is a possible D gene (5 bases). The germline V gene encodes CDR1 LNHDA and CDR2 SQIVND (reference sequence). The CDR3 has 14 amino acids. V was clipped by 4 bases and J by 7 bases, with 14 bases between them. For the CDR3, the DNA is TGTGCCAGTAGTACAGGGATCTCTTGGAACACCATATATTTT. This sequence encodes CASSTGISWNTIYF.

This clone was recorded a few times. The chain has TRBV28 and TRBJ2-7, with 7 bases aligning to TRBD2. The V segment lost 11 bases and the J segment 5 bases; nucleotides outside the gene matches: 9. Germline values: CDR1 MDHEN, CDR2 SYDVKM. The CDR3 length is 12 residues. The chain's CDR3 is CALGGGIDEQYF. Written as DNA, the CDR3 is TGTGCCCTTGGGGGAGGGATTGACGAGCAGTACTTC.

The V call is TRBV4-1, the J call TRBJ2-3; D remains ambiguous. Germline CDR1 MGHRA, CDR2 YSYEKL. This CDR3 is 14 amino acids long. The ends were cut back, 0 bases at V and 7 bases at J, with 11 bases in the middle. The CDR3 DNA is TGCGCCAGCAGCCAAGACACCACAACCAATACGCAGTATTTT. This sequence encodes CASSQDTTTNTQYF.

The chain carries TRBV28 and TRBJ1-6; perhaps TRBD1 as D (6 bases). From germline, CDR1 is MDHEN and CDR2 SYDVKM. This CDR3 has 18 amino acids. V lost 2 bases, J lost 0 bases, and 14 bases lay in between. CDR3 DNA sequence: TGTGCCAGCAGTTTAAGCAGGGGATCTGGCTCCTATAATTCACCCCTCCACTTT. Translation gives CASSLSRGSGSYNSPLHF.

This clone was recorded only once. The CDR3 bases are TGTGCCAGCAGTTTAGGCTTTATAGGGGCTAGTTTCGAGCAGTACTTC. Translating it yields CASSLGFIGASFEQYF. This sequence joins TRBV28 and TRBJ2-7; a possible D gene is TRBD1 (5 bases). Between the trimmed V and J ends, which lost 2 bases and 6 bases, there was a span of 20 bases. CDR1 and CDR2 (germline): MDHEN, SYDVKM. This CDR3 has 16 residues.

V gene TRBV28 combines with J gene TRBJ2-5, with D possibly being TRBD1 (8 bases). Germline V gives CDR1 MDHEN, CDR2 SYDVKM. The CDR3 consists of 14 residues. The germline V and J ends were trimmed by 11 bases and 4 bases, with 20 bases remaining between them. CDR3 protein: CACSLQGGGETQYF. The CDR3 DNA sequence: TGTGCCTGTTCGCTACAGGGGGGGGGAGAGACCCAGTACTTC.

J is TRBJ2-2 and V is TRBV28; D not resolved. The CDR3 covers 14 residues. Germline CDR1 MDHEN, CDR2 SYDVKM. The V end was cut by 5 bases, the J end by 2 bases, with 9 bases between. The CDR3 here is CASSQHVNTGELFF. DNA of the CDR3: TGTGCCAGCAGTCAACATGTAAACACCGGGGAGCTGTTTTTT.

This sequence joins TRBV2 and TRBJ1-3; D perhaps matches TRBD1 (5 bases). The CDR3 runs to 13 residues. The germline V and J ends were trimmed by 7 bases and 0 bases, with 7 bases remaining between them. Germline V gives CDR1 SNHLY, CDR2 FYNNEI. The CDR3 reads CASKTGSGNTIYF. CDR3 coding DNA: TGTGCCAGCAAAACAGGCTCTGGAAACACCATATATTTT.

The genes are TRBV4-1 and TRBJ2-2, with D perhaps TRBD1 (6 bases). The CDR3 runs to 15 residues. Trimming took 2 bases from V and 6 from J, leaving 13 bases between them. The germline V gene has CDR1 MGHRA and CDR2 YSYEKL. This CDR3 reads CASSQILQGAGELFF. DNA for the CDR3: TGCGCCAGCAGCCAAATACTACAGGGCGCCGGGGAGCTGTTTTTT.

The J gene is TRBJ2-1, the V gene TRBV10-1; 8 bases line up with TRBD1. Germline values: CDR1 WNHNN, CDR2 SYGVQD (reference sequence). CDR3 size: 15 residues. Unmatched junction bases numbered 4, after V lost 2 bases and J lost 4 bases. CDR3 bases: TGCGCCAGCAGTGAGGACCAGGGGGCTTACAATGAGCAGTTCTTC. Translating gives CASSEDQGAYNEQFF.

This clone occurred once. This chain joins TRBV11-2 and TRBJ2-1; TRBD2 is a possible D gene (6 bases). This CDR3 comprises 16 residues. The V end was cut by 0 bases, the J end by 4 bases, with 13 bases between. The germline CDR1 and CDR2 sequences are SGHAT and FQNNGV. The CDR3 DNA is TGTGCCAGCAGCTTAGATGGGGGGAGTTCATACAATGAGCAGTTCTTC. It specifies CASSLDGGSSYNEQFF. The whole variable domain, filled in from reference TRBV11-2 and TRBJ2-1, reads EAGVAQSPRYKIIEKRQSVAFWCNPISGHATLYWYQQILGQGPKLLIQFQNNGVVDDSQLPKDRFSAERLKGVDSTLKIQPAKLEDSAVYLCASSLDGGSSYNEQFFGPGTRLTVL.

The V call is TRBV10-3, the J call TRBJ2-7; D call uncertain. The CDR3 contains 14 residues. Germline V gene sequence: CDR1 ENHRY, CDR2 SYGVKD. Trimming took off 3 bases at V and 1 base at J, with 10 bases between the two ends. CDR3 sequence (DNA): TGTGCCATCAGTGAAGACACGCTATCCTACGAGCAGTACTTC. This sequence encodes CAISEDTLSYEQYF.

The CDR3 here is CASSASGTATYEQYF. The CDR3 coding sequence is TGTGCCAGCAGTGCCTCCGGGACAGCCACCTACGAGCAGTACTTC. The chain carries TRBV6-1 and TRBJ2-7, with TRBD1 matching over 7 bases. J lost 2 bases, V lost 4 bases, and 8 bases had no gene match. In germline, CDR1 is MNHNS, CDR2 SASEGT. The CDR3 totals 15 residues.

This rearrangement joins TRBV4-2 to TRBJ2-2, with D perhaps matching TRBD2 (6 bases). The germline V gene encodes CDR1 LGHNA and CDR2 YNFKEQ. The CDR3 covers 17 residues. V gave up 2 bases and J gave up 1 base, with 14 bases separating them. CDR3 protein: CASSQRDGSGNTGELFF. CDR3 in DNA: TGTGCCAGCAGCCAACGGGACGGGAGTGGGAACACCGGGGAGCTGTTTTTT.

The rearrangement links TRBV9 to TRBJ2-3, with D unclear. V lost 4 bases and J 2 bases, leaving 5 bases between the germline ends. CDR3 length: 12 amino acids. Per germline, CDR1 SGDLS and CDR2 YYNGEE. CDR3 protein: CASSLSTDTQYF. The CDR3, as DNA: TGTGCCAGCAGCCTTTCCACAGATACGCAGTATTTT.

This chain connects TRBV27 to TRBJ2-1, with TRBD2 matching over 9 bases. The CDR3 runs 15 residues. From germline, CDR1 is MNHEY and CDR2 SMNVEV (reference sequence). Trimming at V came to 5 bases and at J to 2 bases, leaving 4 bases not matched to a gene. The CDR3 reads CASSQTSGTYNEQFF. The DNA for the CDR3 is TGTGCCAGCAGTCAGACTAGCGGAACCTACAATGAGCAGTTCTTC.

The rearrangement joins TRBV2 to TRBJ2-7, with D unresolved. Trimming took off 11 bases at V and 0 bases at J, with 17 bases between the two ends. The germline gives CDR1 SNHLY, CDR2 FYNNEI. CDR3 length equals 14 residues. This chain's CDR3 is CAGCGLMNSYEQYF. As DNA, the CDR3 is TGTGCCGGCTGTGGGCTAATGAACTCCTACGAGCAGTACTTC.

The chain has TRBV29-1 and TRBJ1-1; TRBD1 aligns across 11 bases. This CDR3 is 11 amino acids long. Per the germline V gene, CDR1 is SQVTM and CDR2 is ANQGSEA. Trimming took 6 bases from V and 6 from J; bases not matched to a gene: 0. Here the CDR3 reads CSVGQGAEAFF. DNA for the CDR3: TGCAGCGTGGGACAGGGGGCTGAAGCTTTCTTT. Full variable domain (outside the CDR3, taken from reference TRBV29-1 and TRBJ1-1): SAVISQKPSRDICQRGTSLTIQCQVDSQVTMMFWYRQQPGQSLTLIATANQGSEATYESGFVIDKFPISRPNLTFSTLTVSNMSPEDSSIYLCSVGQGAEAFFGQGTRLTVV.

A single count supports this clone. J is TRBJ2-2 and V is TRBV11-3, with no clear D. The CDR3 extends over 13 amino acids. Trimming pared 4 bases from V and 7 bases from J, leaving 10 bases between. Germline assignment: CDR1 SGHNT and CDR2 YENEEA. The CDR3 sequence: CASSSRIDGELFF. CDR3 DNA sequence: TGTGCCAGCAGCTCCCGGATAGACGGGGAGCTGTTTTTT.

Only one count was recorded for this clone. The rearrangement joins TRBV5-6 to TRBJ1-1; D is possibly TRBD1 (5 bases). Trimming cost V 4 bases and J 8 bases, with 15 bases left between them. Germline V CDR1 and CDR2: SGHDT, YYEEEE. This CDR3 has 13 residues. CDR3 in DNA: TGTGCCAGCAGCCCCAGGGTTAGCCTAGAAGCTTTCTTT. This sequence encodes CASSPRVSLEAFF.

This clone was seen a single time. The rearrangement joins TRBV7-2 to TRBJ2-5, with a weak D call TRBD2 (6 bases). The CDR3 runs 15 residues. Looked up from germline, CDR1 is SGHTA and CDR2 is FQGNSA. Trimming left V 2 bases short and J 6 bases short, with 16 bases between. CDR3 nucleotides: TGTGCCAGCAGCTTAAATGGGGGGTCGGGGAAGACCCAGTACTTC. It specifies CASSLNGGSGKTQYF.

The chain carries TRBV11-2 and TRBJ1-4; maybe TRBD1 (5 bases). The CDR3 is 13 amino acids. V was shortened by 6 bases and J by 8 bases, with 13 bases between the two germline ends. Looked up from germline, CDR1 is SGHAT and CDR2 is FQNNGV. The CDR3 nucleotides read TGTGCCAGCAGACTACGGGACGGCGAAAAACTGTTTTTT. It specifies CASRLRDGEKLFF. The whole variable domain, remainder taken from reference TRBV11-2 and TRBJ1-4, is EAGVAQSPRYKIIEKRQSVAFWCNPISGHATLYWYQQILGQGPKLLIQFQNNGVVDDSQLPKDRFSAERLKGVDSTLKIQPAKLEDSAVYLCASRLRDGEKLFFGSGTQLSVL.